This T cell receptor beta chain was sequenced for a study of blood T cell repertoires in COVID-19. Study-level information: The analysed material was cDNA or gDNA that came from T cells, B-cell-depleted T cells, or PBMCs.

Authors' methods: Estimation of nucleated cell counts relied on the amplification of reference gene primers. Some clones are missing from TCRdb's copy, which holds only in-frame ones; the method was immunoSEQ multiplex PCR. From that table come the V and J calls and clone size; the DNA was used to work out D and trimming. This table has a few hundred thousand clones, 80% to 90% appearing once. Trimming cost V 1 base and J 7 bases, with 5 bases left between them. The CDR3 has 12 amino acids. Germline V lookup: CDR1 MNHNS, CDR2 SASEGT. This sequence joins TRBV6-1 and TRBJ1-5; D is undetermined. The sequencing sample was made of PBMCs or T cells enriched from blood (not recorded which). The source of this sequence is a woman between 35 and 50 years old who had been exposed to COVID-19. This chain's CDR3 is CASSEGGQPQHF. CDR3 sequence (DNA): TGTGCCAGCAGTGAAGGCGGGCAGCCCCAGCATTTT.